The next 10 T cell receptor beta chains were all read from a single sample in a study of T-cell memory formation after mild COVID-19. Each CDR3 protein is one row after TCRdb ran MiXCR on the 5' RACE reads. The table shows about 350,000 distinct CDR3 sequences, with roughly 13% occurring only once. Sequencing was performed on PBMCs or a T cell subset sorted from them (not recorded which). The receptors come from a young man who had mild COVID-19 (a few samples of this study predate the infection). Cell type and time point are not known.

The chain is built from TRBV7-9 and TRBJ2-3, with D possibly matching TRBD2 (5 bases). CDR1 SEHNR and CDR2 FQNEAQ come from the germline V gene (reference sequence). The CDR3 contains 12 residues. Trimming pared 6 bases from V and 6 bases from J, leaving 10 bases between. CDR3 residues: CASRPRGDTQYF. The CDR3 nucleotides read TGTGCCAGCAGACCTCGCGGGGATACGCAGTATTTT. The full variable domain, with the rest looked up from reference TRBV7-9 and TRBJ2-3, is DTGVSQNPRHKITKRGQNVTFRCDPISEHNRLYWYRQTLGQGPEFLTYFQNEAQLEKSRLLSDRFSAERPKGSFSTLEIQRTEQGDSAMYLCASRPRGDTQYFGPGTRLTVL.

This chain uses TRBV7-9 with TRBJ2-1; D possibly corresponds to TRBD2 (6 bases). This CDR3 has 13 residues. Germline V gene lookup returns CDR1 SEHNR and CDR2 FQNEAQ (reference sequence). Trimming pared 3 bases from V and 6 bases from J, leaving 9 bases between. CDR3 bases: TGTGCCAGCAGCTTGGAGGGGAGCAATGAGCAGTTCTTC. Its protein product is CASSLEGSNEQFF.

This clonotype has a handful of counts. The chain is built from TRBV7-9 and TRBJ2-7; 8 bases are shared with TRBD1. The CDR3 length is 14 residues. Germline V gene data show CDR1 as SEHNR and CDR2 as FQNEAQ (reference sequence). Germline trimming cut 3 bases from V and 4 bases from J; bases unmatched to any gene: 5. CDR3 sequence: CASSFGQGGYEQYV. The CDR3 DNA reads TGTGCCAGCAGCTTCGGACAGGGCGGTTACGAGCAGTACGTC.

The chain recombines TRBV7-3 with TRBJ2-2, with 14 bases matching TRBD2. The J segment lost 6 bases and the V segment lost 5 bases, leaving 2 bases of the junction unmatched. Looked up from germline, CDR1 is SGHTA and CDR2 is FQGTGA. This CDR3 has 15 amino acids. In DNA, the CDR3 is TGTGCCAGCAGCCTGACTAGCGGGGGGGCCGGGGAGCTGTTTTTT. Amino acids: CASSLTSGGAGELFF.

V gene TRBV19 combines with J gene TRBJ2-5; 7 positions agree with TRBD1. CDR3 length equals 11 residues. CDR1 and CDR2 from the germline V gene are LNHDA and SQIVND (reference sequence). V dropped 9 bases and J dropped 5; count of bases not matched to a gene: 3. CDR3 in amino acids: CASAQGETQYF. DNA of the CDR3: TGTGCCAGCGCACAGGGGGAGACCCAGTACTTC.

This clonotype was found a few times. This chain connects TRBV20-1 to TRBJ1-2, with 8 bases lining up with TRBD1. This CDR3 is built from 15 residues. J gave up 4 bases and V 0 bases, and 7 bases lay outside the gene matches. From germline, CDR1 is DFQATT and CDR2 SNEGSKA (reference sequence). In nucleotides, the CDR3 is TGCAGTGCTAGAGATCGGAGACAGGGGAGCTATGGCTACACCTTC. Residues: CSARDRRQGSYGYTF.

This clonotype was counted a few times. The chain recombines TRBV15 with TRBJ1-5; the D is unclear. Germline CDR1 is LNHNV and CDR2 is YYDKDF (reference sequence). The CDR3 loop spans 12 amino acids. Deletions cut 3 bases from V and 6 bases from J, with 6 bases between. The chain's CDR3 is CATSSLGQPQHF. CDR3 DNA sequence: TGTGCCACCAGCAGTCTCGGTCAGCCCCAGCATTTT.

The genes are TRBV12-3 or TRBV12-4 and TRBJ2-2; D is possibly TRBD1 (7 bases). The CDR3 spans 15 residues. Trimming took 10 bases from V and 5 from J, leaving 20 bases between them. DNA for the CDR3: TGTGCCACCCTCTCAGGGGGGCCTGGAACCGGGGAGCTGTTTTTT. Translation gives CATLSGGPGTGELFF.

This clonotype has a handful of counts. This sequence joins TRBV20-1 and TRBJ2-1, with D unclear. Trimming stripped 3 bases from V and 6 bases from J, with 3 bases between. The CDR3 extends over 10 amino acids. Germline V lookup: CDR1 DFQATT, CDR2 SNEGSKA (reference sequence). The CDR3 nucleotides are TGCAGTGCTAGTATCAATGAGCAGTTCTTC. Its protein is CSASINEQFF.

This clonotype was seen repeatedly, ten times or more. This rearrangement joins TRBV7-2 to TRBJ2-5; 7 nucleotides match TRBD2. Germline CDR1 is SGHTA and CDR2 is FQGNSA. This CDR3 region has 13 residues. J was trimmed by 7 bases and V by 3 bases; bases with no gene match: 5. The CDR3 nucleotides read TGTGCCAGCAGCTTCGGGACGGGGGGGACCCAGTACTTC. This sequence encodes CASSFGTGGTQYF.